The 28 T cell receptor beta chains presented below share a single source sample, sequenced in a study of blood T cell repertoires in COVID-19. This table comes from immunoSEQ multiplex PCR, and its TCRdb copy is limited to in-frame clones, with some not included. This sample has about 260,000 clones; approximately 89% occur once, and the top ten carry approximately 9.8%. The sample was peripheral blood. These receptors were collected from a middle-aged man who had recovered from COVID-19.

This clone was detected only once. The CDR3 loop is CASSDGTRGGKNIQYF. CDR3 DNA sequence: TGCGCCAGCAGTGACGGGACACGGGGGGGAAAAAACATTCAGTACTTC. V is TRBV10-1 and J is TRBJ2-4; 8 nucleotides agree with TRBD2. J gave up 4 bases and V 3 bases, and 8 bases lay outside the gene matches. This CDR3 contains 16 residues. Germline V gives CDR1 WNHNN, CDR2 SYGVQD (reference sequence).

The chain is built from TRBV7-8 and TRBJ2-1; 9 positions match TRBD1. The germline gives CDR1 SGHVS, CDR2 FQNEAQ. The CDR3 runs 15 residues. With 3 bases clipped from V and 5 bases from J, the junction kept 5 bases outside the gene matches. The CDR3 protein is CASSFRTGEHNEQFF. In DNA, the CDR3 is TGTGCCAGCAGCTTTCGGACAGGGGAGCACAATGAGCAGTTCTTC.

This chain joins TRBV7-2 and TRBJ2-2; TRBD2 might be the D (5 bases). CDR1 is SGHTA, CDR2 FQGNSA, per germline. CDR3 length: 14 amino acids. Trimming removed 4 bases from V and 7 bases from J, with 13 bases in between. The CDR3 DNA sequence: TGTGCCAGCAGCTCGCAGCGGTTTAGCGGGGAGCTGTTTTTT. It specifies CASSSQRFSGELFF.

The chain combines TRBV5-3 with TRBJ2-1; the D gene is possibly TRBD2 (6 bases). TRBV5-3 qualifies as an ORF whose function is uncertain. This CDR3 is 19 amino acids long. V lost 4 bases and J lost 10, with 33 bases in between. The CDR3 DNA is TGTGCCAGAAGCGGAAAACAGGACTACCCTCGCACCATTGTCGCGGAGCAGTTCTTC. This translates into CARSGKQDYPRTIVAEQFF.

The chain carries TRBV13 and TRBJ1-6; 9 bases are a match to TRBD1. The V gene's germline CDR1 is PRHDT and CDR2 FYEKMQ (reference sequence). This CDR3 has 15 residues. With V trimmed by 1 base and J by 6 bases, 1 base remained unmatched. CDR3 region: CASSLDRGLNSPLHF. DNA for the CDR3: TGTGCCAGCAGCTTAGACAGGGGGCTTAATTCACCCCTCCACTTT.

This chain links TRBV15 with TRBJ2-7, with 11 bases matching TRBD1. The CDR3 runs 14 residues. Unmatched junction bases numbered 3, after V lost 5 bases and J lost 3 bases. The germline gives CDR1 LNHNV, CDR2 YYDKDF (reference sequence). Here the CDR3 reads CATSRGTGGYEQYF. CDR3 nucleotides: TGTGCCACCAGCCGCGGGACAGGGGGCTACGAGCAGTACTTC.

The sample holds a few counts of this clone. The chain joins TRBV10-1 to TRBJ1-1; D gene unclear. Per germline, CDR1 WNHNN and CDR2 SYGVQD (reference sequence). V was pared by 6 bases and J by 5 bases, with 13 bases between. The CDR3 loop spans 13 amino acids. CDR3 residues: CASSASGPTEAFF. The CDR3 DNA follows: TGCGCCAGCAGCGCCAGTGGGCCAACTGAAGCTTTCTTT.

This clone was found a few times. V and J are TRBV6-5 and TRBJ1-1; D remains unclear. The CDR3 covers 13 residues. Germline V lookup: CDR1 MNHEY, CDR2 SVGAGI. The germline V and J ends were trimmed by 5 bases and 4 bases, with 11 bases remaining between them. CDR3 in DNA: TGTGCCAGCAGTACCCCGTCCGGCACTGAAGCTTTCTTT. As protein: CASSTPSGTEAFF.

The V and J genes are TRBV30 and TRBJ1-2, with a tentative D call TRBD1 (6 bases). Germline loops: CDR1 GTSNPN, CDR2 SVGIG (reference sequence). The CDR3 is 13 residues long. Trimming cost V 2 bases and J 4 bases, with 11 bases left between them. CDR3 coding DNA: TGTGCCTGGAGTAGGGGGTTCCCCTATGGCTACACCTTC. This translates into CAWSRGFPYGYTF.

V and J are TRBV10-3 and TRBJ2-1; 12 nucleotides align to TRBD2. The V gene's germline CDR1 is ENHRY and CDR2 SYGVKD. The J segment lost 6 bases and the V segment lost 6 bases, leaving 9 bases of the junction unmatched. This CDR3 comprises 16 residues. CDR3 protein: CAISGLAGGRSNEQFF. Written as DNA, the CDR3 is TGTGCCATCAGCGGTCTAGCGGGGGGGCGAAGCAATGAGCAGTTCTTC.

This chain links TRBV11-2 with TRBJ1-3, with 8 nucleotides matching TRBD1. From germline, CDR1 is SGHAT and CDR2 FQNNGV. V lost 5 bases and J lost 2; bases outside the gene matches: 5. This CDR3 contains 15 residues. CDR3 sequence: CASSITGGTGNTIYF. DNA for the CDR3: TGTGCCAGCAGCATAACAGGGGGGACTGGAAACACCATATATTTT.

The gene calls are TRBV27 and TRBJ2-3, with TRBD2 matching over 10 bases. CDR1 MNHEY and CDR2 SMNVEV come from the germline V gene (reference sequence). The V and J ends lost 5 bases and 4 bases, in that order; junction bases with no gene match: 9. The CDR3 sequence is 16 residues long. The DNA of the CDR3 is TGTGCCAGCAGTCTTAGCGGGAGGCAAGGTTCAGATACGCAGTATTTT. Translating it yields CASSLSGRQGSDTQYF.

Here the CDR3 reads CSVLQGAGNTIYF. DNA of the CDR3: TGCAGCGTTCTACAGGGGGCTGGAAACACCATATATTTT. V gene TRBV29-1 combines with J gene TRBJ1-3; 8 bases map to TRBD1. This CDR3 comprises 13 residues. J gave up 2 bases and V 5 bases, and 2 bases lay outside the gene matches. Germline loops: CDR1 SQVTM, CDR2 ANQGSEA.

The chain carries TRBV5-4 and TRBJ1-3, with TRBD1 identical over 9 bases. Germline V gene sequence: CDR1 SGHNT, CDR2 YYREEE (reference sequence). Trimming at V came to 4 bases and at J to 3 bases, leaving 5 bases not matched to a gene. This CDR3 comprises 15 residues. The CDR3 coding sequence is TGTGCCAGCAGCCCGACAGGGGGTGGTGGAAACACCATATATTTT. Its protein product is CASSPTGGGGNTIYF.

The genes are TRBV7-6 and TRBJ1-4; 9 nucleotides agree with TRBD1. With 3 bases clipped from V and 7 bases from J, the junction kept 6 bases outside the gene matches. Germline-derived CDR1 and CDR2 are SGHVS and FNYEAQ. This CDR3 is built from 15 residues. The CDR3: CASSLGQGQGEKLFF. The DNA for the CDR3 is TGTGCCAGCAGCTTGGGACAGGGACAGGGTGAAAAACTGTTTTTT.

This chain joins TRBV12-3 or TRBV12-4 and TRBJ1-5; unclear D gene. V shed 9 bases and J shed 3 bases, with 12 bases lying between them. CDR3 size: 13 residues. The CDR3, as DNA: TGTGCCAGTGGAGGGAAGTCCAATCAGCCCCAGCATTTT. Protein: CASGGKSNQPQHF.

The chain is built from TRBV6-4 and TRBJ2-7; TRBD2 might be the D (6 bases). Trimming cost V 6 bases and J 3 bases, with 27 bases left between them. CDR3 length equals 18 residues. CDR1 and CDR2 (germline): MRHNA, SNTAGT. The CDR3 region is CASSPPDTGPGLLYEQYF. CDR3 nucleotides: TGTGCCAGCAGCCCCCCGGACACCGGTCCGGGACTGCTCTACGAGCAGTACTTC.

The rearrangement uses TRBV10-1 and TRBJ2-5; 9 nucleotides match TRBD2. V shed 2 bases, J shed 5 bases, and the junction held 6 bases outside the gene matches. Germline values: CDR1 WNHNN, CDR2 SYGVQD (reference sequence). This CDR3 contains 15 residues. CDR3 sequence reads: CASSEVAGAPETQYF. In DNA, the CDR3 is TGCGCCAGCAGTGAGGTAGCGGGGGCGCCCGAGACCCAGTACTTC.

This chain links TRBV6-5 with TRBJ2-3, with D perhaps matching TRBD2 (6 bases). Deletions cut 4 bases from V and 0 bases from J, with 11 bases between. Germline CDR1 MNHEY, CDR2 SVGAGI. This CDR3 spans 15 amino acids. CDR3: CASSSPRGSTDTQYF. The CDR3 bases are TGTGCCAGCAGTTCCCCGCGGGGAAGCACAGATACGCAGTATTTT.

This sequence joins TRBV6-2 or TRBV6-3 and TRBJ2-2; D may be TRBD2 (5 bases). Trimming removed 6 bases from V and 13 bases from J, with 12 bases in between. The CDR3 extends over 11 amino acids. Germline V gene data show CDR1 as MNHEY and CDR2 as SVGEGT. CDR3 sequence: CASSRYEGLFF. For the CDR3, the DNA is TGTGCCAGCAGCAGATATGAGGGGCTGTTTTTT.

The chain joins TRBV6-5 to TRBJ1-1; D might be TRBD1 (6 bases). The CDR3 contains 13 residues. V was shortened by 6 bases and J by 1 base, with 9 bases between the two germline ends. Germline-derived CDR1 and CDR2 are MNHEY and SVGAGI. The CDR3 DNA reads TGTGCCAGCAGGACAGGCCAGAACACTGAAGCTTTCTTT. This sequence encodes CASRTGQNTEAFF.

The chain uses TRBV5-1 and TRBJ2-7, with 8 bases lining up with TRBD1. CDR3 length: 14 amino acids. Germline V gives CDR1 SGHRS, CDR2 YFSETQ. The J segment lost 2 bases and the V segment lost 4 bases, leaving 5 bases of the junction unmatched. The CDR3 spells CASSIGQGAYEQYF. DNA for the CDR3: TGCGCCAGCAGCATAGGACAGGGAGCCTACGAGCAGTACTTC. The whole variable domain, filled in from reference TRBV5-1 and TRBJ2-7, reads KAGVTQTPRYLIKTRGQQVTLSCSPISGHRSVSWYQQTPGQGLQFLFEYFSETQRNKGNFPGRFSGRQFSNSRSEMNVSTLELGDSALYLCASSIGQGAYEQYFGPGTRLTVT.

CDR3: CASRKLAGVPNEQFF. The DNA for the CDR3 is TGTGCCAGCAGAAAACTAGCGGGAGTCCCTAATGAGCAGTTCTTC. This rearrangement joins TRBV5-4 to TRBJ2-1, with 11 bases identical to TRBD2. CDR1 SGHNT and CDR2 YYREEE come from the germline V gene (reference sequence). V was clipped by 5 bases and J by 7 bases; unmatched bases: 8. The length of the CDR3 is 15 residues.

The J gene is TRBJ2-2, the V gene TRBV7-9; TRBD1 is a possible D gene (6 bases). Trimming left V 5 bases short and J 3 bases short, with 22 bases between. CDR1 SEHNR and CDR2 FQNEAQ come from the germline V gene (reference sequence). The CDR3 sequence is 18 residues long. The CDR3 DNA reads TGTGCCAGCAGCCACGGGGTACGACAGGCATTTGACACCGGGGAGCTGTTTTTT. This sequence encodes CASSHGVRQAFDTGELFF. Drawing the rest from reference TRBV7-9 and TRBJ2-2, the complete variable domain is DTGVSQNPRHKITKRGQNVTFRCDPISEHNRLYWYRQTLGQGPEFLTYFQNEAQLEKSRLLSDRFSAERPKGSFSTLEIQRTEQGDSAMYLCASSHGVRQAFDTGELFFGEGSRLTVL.

V and J are TRBV7-2 and TRBJ2-5; D may be TRBD2 (6 bases). The germline V and J ends were trimmed by 1 base and 5 bases, with 11 bases remaining between them. Germline CDR1 SGHTA, CDR2 FQGNSA. This CDR3 has 14 amino acids. CDR3 nucleotide sequence: TGTGCCAGCAGCTTAGGACTAGGTGGGGAGACCCAGTACTTC. Translation: CASSLGLGGETQYF.

This clone was seen once. This chain connects TRBV18 to TRBJ2-5; maybe TRBD1 (8 bases). CDR1 is KGHSH and CDR2 is LQKENI in the germline V gene. The V end lost 1 base, the J end lost 3 bases, and 15 bases lay between the germline ends. The length of the CDR3 is 16 residues. In DNA, the CDR3 is TGTGCCAGCTCACCACTTTTTACAGGGGGGGAAGAGACCCAGTACTTC. Encoded protein: CASSPLFTGGEETQYF.

The CDR3 reads CASVLTVNTEAFF. The CDR3 DNA reads TGTGCTAGTGTTCTAACAGTTAACACTGAAGCTTTCTTT. The chain links TRBV12-5 to TRBJ1-1; no definite D call. V gave up 7 bases and J gave up 2 bases, with 11 bases separating them. The CDR3 is made up of 13 amino acids. Germline V gene data show CDR1 as LGHNT and CDR2 as FRNRAP.

The chain combines TRBV9 with TRBJ2-5, with D tentatively TRBD2 (7 bases). This CDR3 region has 15 residues. Germline CDR1 is SGDLS and CDR2 is YYNGEE. V shed 4 bases and J shed 5 bases, with 18 bases lying between them. CDR3 region: CASSLSWGGRETQYF. The CDR3 nucleotides are TGTGCCAGCAGCCTAAGTTGGGGGGGCCGGGAGACCCAGTACTTC.